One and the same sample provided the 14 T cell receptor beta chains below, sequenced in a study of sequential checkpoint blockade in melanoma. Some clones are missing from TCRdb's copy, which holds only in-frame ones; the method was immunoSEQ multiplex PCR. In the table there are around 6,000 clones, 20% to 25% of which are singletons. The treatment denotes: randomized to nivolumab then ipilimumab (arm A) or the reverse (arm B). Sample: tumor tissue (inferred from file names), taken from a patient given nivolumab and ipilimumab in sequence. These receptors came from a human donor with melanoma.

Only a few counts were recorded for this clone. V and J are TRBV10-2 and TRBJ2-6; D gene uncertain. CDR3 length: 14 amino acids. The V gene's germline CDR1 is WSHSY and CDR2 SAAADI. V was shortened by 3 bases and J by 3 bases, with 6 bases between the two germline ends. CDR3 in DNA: TGCGCCAGCAGTGATTTGGGTGGGGCCAACGTCCTGACTTTC. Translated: CASSDLGGANVLTF.

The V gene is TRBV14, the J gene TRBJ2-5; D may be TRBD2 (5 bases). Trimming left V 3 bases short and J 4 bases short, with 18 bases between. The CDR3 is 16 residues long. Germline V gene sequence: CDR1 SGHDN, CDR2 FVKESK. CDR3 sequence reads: CASSQDKSGFTETQYF. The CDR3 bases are TGTGCCAGCAGCCAGGATAAGAGCGGTTTTACAGAGACCCAGTACTTC.

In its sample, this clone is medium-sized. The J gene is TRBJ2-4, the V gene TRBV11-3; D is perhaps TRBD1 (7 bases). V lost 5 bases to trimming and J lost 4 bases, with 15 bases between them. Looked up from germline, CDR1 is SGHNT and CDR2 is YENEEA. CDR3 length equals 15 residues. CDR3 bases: TGTGCCAGCAGCCCTGGAGGGGGCGTGAAAAACATTCAGTACTTC. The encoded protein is CASSPGGGVKNIQYF.

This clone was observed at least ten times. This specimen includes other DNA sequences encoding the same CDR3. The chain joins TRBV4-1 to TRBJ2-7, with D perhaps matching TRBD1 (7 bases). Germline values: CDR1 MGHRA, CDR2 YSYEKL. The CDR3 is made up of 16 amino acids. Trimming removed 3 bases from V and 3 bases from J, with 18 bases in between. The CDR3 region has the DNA TGCGCCAGCAGCCAGGTCCTAGCAGGGGGGAACTACGAGCAGTACTTC. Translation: CASSQVLAGGNYEQYF.

CDR3 residues: CASSPRGQGRAIEQFF. Here the CDR3 DNA reads TGTGCCAGCAGCCCTAGGGGACAGGGAAGAGCTATTGAGCAGTTCTTC. The V call is TRBV9, the J call TRBJ2-1; 9 nucleotides agree with TRBD1. The CDR3 contains 16 residues. The germline CDR1 and CDR2 sequences are SGDLS and YYNGEE. V dropped 4 bases and J dropped 9; count of bases not matched to a gene: 14.

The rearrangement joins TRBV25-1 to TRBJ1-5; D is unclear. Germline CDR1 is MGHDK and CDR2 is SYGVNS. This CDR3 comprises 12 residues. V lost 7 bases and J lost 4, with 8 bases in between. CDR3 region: CASNEGNQPQHF. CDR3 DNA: TGTGCCAGCAATGAGGGAAATCAGCCCCAGCATTTT. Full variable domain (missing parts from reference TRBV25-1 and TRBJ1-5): EADIYQTPRYLVIGTGKKITLECSQTMGHDKMYWYQQDPGMELHLIHYSYGVNSTEKGDLSSESTVSRIRTEHFPLTLESARPSHTSQYLCASNEGNQPQHFGDGTRLSIL.

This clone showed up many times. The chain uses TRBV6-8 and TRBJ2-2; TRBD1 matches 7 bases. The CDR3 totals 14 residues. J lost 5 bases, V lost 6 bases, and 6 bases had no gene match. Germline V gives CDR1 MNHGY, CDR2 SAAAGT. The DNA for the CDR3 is TGTGCCAGCAGGCAAGGGGGCGGGACCGGGGAGCTGTTTTTT. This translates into CASRQGGGTGELFF.

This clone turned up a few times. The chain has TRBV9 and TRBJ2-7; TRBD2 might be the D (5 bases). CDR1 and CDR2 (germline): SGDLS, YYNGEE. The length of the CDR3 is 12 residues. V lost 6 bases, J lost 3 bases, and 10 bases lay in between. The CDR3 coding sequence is TGTGCCAGCACCTCCCGGGACTACGAGCAGTACTTC. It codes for CASTSRDYEQYF. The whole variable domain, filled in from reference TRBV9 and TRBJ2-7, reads DSGVTQTPKHLITATGQRVTLRCSPRSGDLSVYWYQQSLDQGLQFLIQYYNGEERAKGNILERFSAQQFPDLHSELNLSSLELGDSALYFCASTSRDYEQYFGPGTRLTVT.

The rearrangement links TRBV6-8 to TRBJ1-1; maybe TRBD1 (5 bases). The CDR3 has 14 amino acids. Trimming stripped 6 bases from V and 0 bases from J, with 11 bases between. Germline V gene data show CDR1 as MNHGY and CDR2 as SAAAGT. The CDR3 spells CASSHGGVNTEAFF. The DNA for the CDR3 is TGTGCCAGCAGCCACGGGGGGGTGAACACTGAAGCTTTCTTT.

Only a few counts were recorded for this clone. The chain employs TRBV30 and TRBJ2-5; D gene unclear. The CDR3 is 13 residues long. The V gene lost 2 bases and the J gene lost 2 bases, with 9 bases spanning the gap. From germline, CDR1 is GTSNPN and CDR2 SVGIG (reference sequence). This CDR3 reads CAWSRMIQETQYF. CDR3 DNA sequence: TGTGCCTGGAGTCGCATGATTCAAGAGACCCAGTACTTC.

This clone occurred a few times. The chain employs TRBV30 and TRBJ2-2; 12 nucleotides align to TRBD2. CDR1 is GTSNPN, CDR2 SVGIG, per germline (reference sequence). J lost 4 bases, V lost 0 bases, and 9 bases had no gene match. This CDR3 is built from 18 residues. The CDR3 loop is CAWSVQASGRAGTGELFF. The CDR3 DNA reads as TGTGCCTGGAGTGTACAGGCTAGCGGGAGGGCGGGCACCGGGGAGCTGTTTTTT.

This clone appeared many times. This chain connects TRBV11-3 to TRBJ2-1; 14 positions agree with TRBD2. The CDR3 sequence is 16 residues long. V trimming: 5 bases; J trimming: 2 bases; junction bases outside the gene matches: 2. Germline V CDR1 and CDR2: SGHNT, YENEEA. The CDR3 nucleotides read TGTGCCAGCAGCACGGGACTAGCGGGGGCCTACAATGAGCAGTTCTTC. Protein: CASSTGLAGAYNEQFF.

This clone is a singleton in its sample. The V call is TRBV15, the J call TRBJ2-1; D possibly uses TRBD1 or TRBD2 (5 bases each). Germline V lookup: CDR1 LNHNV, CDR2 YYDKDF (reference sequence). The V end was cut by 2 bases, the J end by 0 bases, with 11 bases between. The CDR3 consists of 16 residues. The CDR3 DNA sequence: TGTGCCACCAGCAGATCCGGGACCCTCTCCTACAATGAGCAGTTCTTC. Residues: CATSRSGTLSYNEQFF.

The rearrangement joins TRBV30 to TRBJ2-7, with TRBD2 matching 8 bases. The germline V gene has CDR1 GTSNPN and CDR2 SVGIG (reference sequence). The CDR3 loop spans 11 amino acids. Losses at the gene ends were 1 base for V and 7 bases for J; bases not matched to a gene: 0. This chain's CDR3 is CAWSGGREQYF. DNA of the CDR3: TGTGCCTGGAGTGGCGGGAGGGAGCAGTACTTC.